Each of the 32 T cell receptor beta chains below was sequenced from the same sample in a study of identical twins. TCRdb reprocessed the 5' RACE reads with MiXCR, giving one entry per CDR3 protein. Of more than 1.5 million distinct CDR3 sequences listed, less than 35% are singletons. Material: cord blood. Every receptor here comes from a newborn girl in good health.

This clonotype has only one observation. The chain links TRBV5-1 to TRBJ2-7; 7 bases map to TRBD2. The CDR3 loop spans 15 amino acids. The V segment lost 2 bases and the J segment 7 bases; nucleotides outside the gene matches: 12. The germline V gene has CDR1 SGHRS and CDR2 YFSETQ. CDR3 sequence: CASSLTLADYNEQYF. CDR3 DNA sequence: TGCGCCAGCAGCTTAACCCTAGCGGATTACAATGAGCAGTACTTC.

This clonotype has a count of ten or more. V gene TRBV20-1 combines with J gene TRBJ2-3; a possible D gene is TRBD2 (6 bases). Germline assignment: CDR1 DFQATT and CDR2 SNEGSKA (reference sequence). The CDR3 contains 14 residues. V lost 5 bases, J lost 0 bases, and 12 bases lay in between. CDR3 bases: TGCAGTGCTCGAAGCGGGTCTAGCACAGATACGCAGTATTTT. Its translation: CSARSGSSTDTQYF.

This clonotype was counted only a few times. The chain uses TRBV10-3 and TRBJ1-1; TRBD1 aligns across 9 bases. CDR3 length: 18 residues. The V segment lost 2 bases and the J segment 1 base; nucleotides outside the gene matches: 11. Germline CDR1 reads ENHRY; CDR2 reads SYGVKD. Here the CDR3 reads CAISEVFGTGIRNTEAFF. The CDR3 DNA is TGTGCCATCAGTGAGGTCTTCGGGACAGGGATTAGGAACACTGAAGCTTTCTTT.

V and J are TRBV2 and TRBJ2-6; maybe TRBD1 (5 bases). This CDR3 region has 17 residues. Germline lookup yields CDR1 SNHLY and CDR2 FYNNEI. The V and J ends lost 1 base and 0 bases respectively, with 10 bases between them. The CDR3: CASSEGRASSGANVLTF. The DNA of the CDR3 is TGTGCCAGCAGTGAAGGCAGGGCAAGCTCTGGGGCCAACGTCCTGACTTTC.

The chain is built from TRBV20-1 and TRBJ2-1; a weak D match, TRBD1 (6 bases). Trimming removed 5 bases at V and 7 bases at J, with 18 bases between. This CDR3 spans 14 amino acids. Germline V gene lookup returns CDR1 DFQATT and CDR2 SNEGSKA (reference sequence). The CDR3 is CSARWDIIRNEQFF. CDR3 coding DNA: TGCAGTGCTCGATGGGACATAATTAGGAATGAGCAGTTCTTC.

The rearrangement joins TRBV12-3 or TRBV12-4 to TRBJ2-5; unclear D gene. This CDR3 spans 13 amino acids. The V end lost 4 bases, the J end lost 11 bases, and 17 bases lay between the germline ends. In nucleotides, the CDR3 is TGTGCCAGCAGTTGGGATGGGTACAATGAGCAGTACTTC. Encoded protein: CASSWDGYNEQYF.

V is TRBV5-1 and J is TRBJ1-4; unclear D gene. The ends were cut back, 1 base at V and 5 bases at J, with 12 bases in the middle. Per the germline V gene, CDR1 is SGHRS and CDR2 is YFSETQ. This CDR3 is built from 15 residues. Here the CDR3 DNA reads TGCGCCAGCAGCTTGTCTTGGCGGATAAATGAAAAACTGTTTTTT. Protein sequence: CASSLSWRINEKLFF.

This clonotype showed up just a few times. The V call is TRBV2, the J call TRBJ2-1; maybe TRBD2 (5 bases). Germline values: CDR1 SNHLY, CDR2 FYNNEI. The length of the CDR3 is 13 residues. V dropped 7 bases and J dropped 3 bases, with 10 bases sitting between them. The CDR3 nucleotides read TGTGCCAGCACCCGGGGTGGCTACAATGAGCAGTTCTTC. Translated: CASTRGGYNEQFF. The full variable domain, completed using reference TRBV2 and TRBJ2-1, is EPEVTQTPSHQVTQMGQEVILRCVPISNHLYFYWYRQILGQKVEFLVSFYNNEISEKSEIFDDQFSVERPDGSNFTLKIRSTKLEDSAMYFCASTRGGYNEQFFGPGTRLTVL.

V is TRBV20-1 and J is TRBJ2-4, with 7 bases fitting TRBD2. V was pared by 4 bases and J by 13 bases, with 1 base of the junction left unmatched. Germline-derived CDR1 and CDR2 are DFQATT and SNEGSKA (reference sequence). The CDR3 has 9 residues. DNA of the CDR3: TGCAGTGCTAAGGGAGGGCAGTACTTC. Encoded protein: CSAKGGQYF.

The gene calls are TRBV12-3 or TRBV12-4 and TRBJ1-5; D uncertain. The length of the CDR3 is 15 residues. Trimming left V 6 bases short and J 0 bases short, with 12 bases between. The CDR3 here is CASRPSGYSNQPQHF. Here the CDR3 DNA reads TGTGCCAGCAGGCCAAGCGGGTATAGCAATCAGCCCCAGCATTTT.

This clonotype was seen many times. The chain uses TRBV28 and TRBJ2-5; TRBD1 aligns across 8 bases. The CDR3 contains 12 residues. V shed 5 bases and J 4 bases; nucleotides not matched to a gene: 0. Germline V gives CDR1 MDHEN, CDR2 SYDVKM. The CDR3 nucleotides read TGTGCCAGCAGTGGACAGGGAGAGACCCAGTACTTC. This translates into CASSGQGETQYF.

A few counts support this clonotype. The J gene is TRBJ1-6, the V gene TRBV24-1, with D uncertain. V was clipped by 0 bases and J by 3 bases, with 5 bases between them. This CDR3 contains 15 residues. Germline CDR1 and CDR2: KGHDR and SFDVKD. CDR3 protein: CATSDLWDYNSPLHF. In DNA form, the CDR3 reads TGTGCCACCAGTGATTTGTGGGACTATAATTCACCCCTCCACTTT.

The chain is built from TRBV15 and TRBJ2-2, with D perhaps TRBD1 (7 bases). CDR1 and CDR2 (germline): LNHNV, YYDKDF (reference sequence). The CDR3 loop spans 17 amino acids. Between the trimmed V and J ends, which lost 0 bases and 1 base, there was a span of 12 bases. The CDR3 region has the DNA TGTGCCACCAGCAGAGATGGCGGGACAGTGAACACCGGGGAGCTGTTTTTT. This codes for CATSRDGGTVNTGELFF.

The J gene is TRBJ2-7, the V gene TRBV3-1; D unresolved. CDR3 length equals 13 residues. V was cut by 1 base and J by 2 bases, with 6 bases left in between. Germline V gene data show CDR1 as LGHDT and CDR2 as YNNKEL (reference sequence). The CDR3 loop reads CASSQVAPYEQYF. Here the CDR3 DNA reads TGTGCCAGCAGCCAAGTCGCTCCCTACGAGCAGTACTTC.

This sequence joins TRBV20-1 and TRBJ2-5; D tentatively fits TRBD1 or TRBD2 (5 bases each). The CDR3 has 14 residues. The germline gives CDR1 DFQATT, CDR2 SNEGSKA (reference sequence). The V end lost 5 bases, the J end lost 1 base, and 14 bases lay between the germline ends. This chain's CDR3 is CSASSGPSQETQYF. CDR3 nucleotides: TGCAGTGCTTCGTCGGGACCCAGCCAAGAGACCCAGTACTTC.

In this sample, this clonotype turned up many times. This chain links TRBV3-1 with TRBJ2-7, with no clear D. The CDR3 contains 14 residues. The V end lost 1 base, the J end lost 0 bases, and 7 bases lay between the germline ends. Germline CDR1 and CDR2: LGHDT and YNNKEL (reference sequence). The CDR3 bases are TGTGCCAGCAGCCAAGTTGGTGGCTCCTACGAGCAGTACTTC. This encodes CASSQVGGSYEQYF.

In its sample, this clonotype was seen a few times. This chain joins TRBV5-6 and TRBJ1-2, with D possibly TRBD1 on 5 matching bases. Per germline, CDR1 SGHDT and CDR2 YYEEEE. Trimming removed 0 bases at V and 4 bases at J, with 13 bases between. The CDR3 is 15 residues long. Here the CDR3 reads CASSLVSREGYGYTF. CDR3 nucleotides: TGTGCCAGCAGCTTGGTTTCCAGGGAAGGCTATGGCTACACCTTC.

The chain couples TRBV20-1 to TRBJ2-7; D might be TRBD1 (5 bases). V lost 5 bases, J lost 0 bases, and 11 bases lay in between. This CDR3 spans 13 amino acids. Germline CDR1 DFQATT, CDR2 SNEGSKA (reference sequence). In DNA, the CDR3 is TGCAGTGCTTGCAGGGCTAGCTCCTACGAGCAGTACTTC. It is translated as CSACRASSYEQYF.

This clonotype was counted only a few times. The CDR3: CSARPRQVAPPYEQYF. CDR3 sequence (DNA): TGCAGTGCTAGACCCCGACAGGTAGCGCCTCCTTACGAGCAGTACTTC. V usage is TRBV20-1 and J usage is TRBJ2-7, with D possibly being TRBD1 (6 bases). Germline assignment: CDR1 DFQATT and CDR2 SNEGSKA (reference sequence). CDR3 length: 16 amino acids. Trimming pared 2 bases from V and 4 bases from J, leaving 21 bases between.

This chain joins TRBV18 and TRBJ2-4; D not resolved. The J call may be incorrect, as the DNA end agrees better with TRBJ2-7. The CDR3 sequence is 14 residues long. Germline CDR1 KGHSH, CDR2 LQKENI. The CDR3 sequence is CASSHSKRPYEQYF. CDR3 nucleotide sequence: TGTGCCAGCTCACACTCGAAAAGGCCCTACGAGCAGTACTTC.

The chain is built from TRBV12-3 or TRBV12-4 and TRBJ2-5; 7 bases are shared with TRBD2. CDR3 size: 16 residues. V lost 2 bases, J lost 0 bases, and 6 bases stayed unmatched. The CDR3: CASSLRASGYQETQYF. In nucleotides, the CDR3 is TGTGCCAGCAGTTTAAGGGCTAGCGGTTACCAAGAGACCCAGTACTTC.

The CDR3 region is CAISGGDWYYNEQFF. DNA of the CDR3: TGTGCCATCAGTGGAGGGGACTGGTATTACAATGAGCAGTTCTTC. The rearrangement uses TRBV10-3 and TRBJ2-1; D possibly corresponds to TRBD2 (6 bases). The V gene lost 4 bases and the J gene lost 4 bases, with 14 bases spanning the gap. This CDR3 has 15 amino acids. Germline-derived CDR1 and CDR2 are ENHRY and SYGVKD.

The J gene is TRBJ1-6, the V gene TRBV2; 7 positions agree with TRBD1. J was trimmed by 10 bases and V by 9 bases; bases with no gene match: 12. Germline lookup yields CDR1 SNHLY and CDR2 FYNNEI. The CDR3 is made up of 14 amino acids. This chain's CDR3 is CASAGQPKGSPLHF. The CDR3 bases are TGTGCCAGTGCGGGACAGCCTAAAGGGTCACCCCTCCACTTT.

This clonotype was detected once. The rearrangement uses TRBV14 and TRBJ1-1; D is uncertain. Germline CDR1 and CDR2: SGHDN and FVKESK. V lost 0 bases to trimming and J lost 11 bases, with 10 bases between them. The CDR3 covers 12 residues. CDR3 loop: CASSQDARRAFF. In nucleotides, the CDR3 is TGTGCCAGCAGCCAAGACGCCAGGCGGGCTTTCTTT.

The V gene is TRBV20-1, the J gene TRBJ1-2; possible D gene TRBD1, 5 bases. Germline V gene sequence: CDR1 DFQATT, CDR2 SNEGSKA (reference sequence). V gave up 7 bases and J gave up 2 bases, with 14 bases separating them. The CDR3 consists of 13 residues. The chain's CDR3 is CSVPRGVNYGYTF. The CDR3 DNA reads as TGCAGTGTCCCACGGGGCGTGAACTATGGCTACACCTTC.

The chain uses TRBV2 and TRBJ2-3; no clear D gene. Germline V gene data show CDR1 as SNHLY and CDR2 as FYNNEI. The CDR3 is 16 residues long. V lost 3 bases to trimming and J lost 0 bases, with 13 bases between them. CDR3 DNA: TGTGCCAGCAGTGACCCGCGGCGAGCTAGCACAGATACGCAGTATTTT. Amino acid sequence: CASSDPRRASTDTQYF.

This chain links TRBV2 with TRBJ2-5, with D perhaps given as TRBD1 or TRBD2 (5 bases each). The J call may be incorrect, as the DNA end agrees better with TRBJ2-7. Germline CDR1 SNHLY, CDR2 FYNNEI. This CDR3 has 10 amino acids. CDR3 coding DNA: TGTGCCAGCTTCGGGGCCGAGCAGTACTTC. Translation: CASFGAEQYF.

The CDR3 DNA is TGTGCCAGCAGCCAACTCTCCGTCTTGGGGGGCGCGTATGGCTACACCTTC. Its protein product is CASSQLSVLGGAYGYTF. This rearrangement joins TRBV4-2 to TRBJ1-2; D is possibly TRBD1 (6 bases). CDR1 and CDR2 from the germline V gene are LGHNA and YNFKEQ. The CDR3 extends over 17 amino acids. V lost 2 bases and J lost 5, with 21 bases in between.

This clonotype turned up a few times. The chain uses TRBV20-1 and TRBJ2-1; TRBD2 matches at 8 bases. Germline values: CDR1 DFQATT, CDR2 SNEGSKA (reference sequence). The CDR3 totals 16 residues. V gave up 1 base and J gave up 4 bases; unmatched junction bases: 9. Here the CDR3 DNA reads TGCAGTGCTAGAGGACCGGGAGGGACACAGTACAATGAGCAGTTCTTC. Translation: CSARGPGGTQYNEQFF.

V usage is TRBV20-1 and J usage is TRBJ2-5, with D possibly TRBD1 on 6 matching bases. This CDR3 comprises 13 residues. Germline-derived CDR1 and CDR2 are DFQATT and SNEGSKA (reference sequence). V lost 2 bases and J 2 bases, leaving 9 bases between the germline ends. The CDR3: CSARLRGQETQYF. In DNA form, the CDR3 reads TGCAGTGCTAGACTCAGGGGACAAGAGACCCAGTACTTC.

Only a few counts were recorded for this clonotype. The J gene is TRBJ2-1, the V gene TRBV29-1, with D perhaps given as TRBD1 or TRBD2 (5 bases each). Per the germline V gene, CDR1 is SQVTM and CDR2 is ANQGSEA. Trimming took off 7 bases at V and 5 bases at J, with 24 bases between the two ends. CDR3 length equals 16 residues. CDR3: CSGARVWGNLNNEQFF. In DNA, the CDR3 is TGCAGCGGAGCCCGGGTGTGGGGGAACCTCAACAATGAGCAGTTCTTC.

This clonotype was recorded a few times. The chain is built from TRBV2 and TRBJ2-4; TRBD2 matches 9 bases. The ends lost 4 bases at V and 8 bases at J; junction bases unmatched: 3. Germline values: CDR1 SNHLY, CDR2 FYNNEI. CDR3 length: 13 residues. The CDR3 nucleotides read TGTGCCAGCAGTGCTAGCGGGGTAGACATTCAGTACTTC. Amino acids: CASSASGVDIQYF.